The 27 T cell receptor beta chains listed next were all sequenced from one sample in a study of blood T cells in healthy people across ages. Alongside a J-beta primer mix, a sample-barcoded 5' primer served in a second PCR lasting about 7 to 11 cycles. TCRdb fed the 5' RACE reads into MiXCR, producing one record per CDR3 protein. There are approximately 1.5 million distinct CDR3 sequences in the sample; about 31% occur only once, and 11% lies in the top ten. Specimen: blood. The receptors here all came from a woman aged 25 to 39 in good health.

This clonotype came up a few times. The chain recombines TRBV27 with TRBJ2-5, with D possibly TRBD1 on 6 matching bases. Germline V lookup: CDR1 MNHEY, CDR2 SMNVEV (reference sequence). The CDR3 spans 15 residues. The V and J ends lost 3 bases and 5 bases respectively, with 16 bases between them. The CDR3 DNA is TGTGCCAGCAGTTTCACAGGGACCTCCTGGGAGACCCAGTACTTC. This sequence encodes CASSFTGTSWETQYF.

This chain joins TRBV18 and TRBJ2-7, with 10 bases lining up with TRBD2. V trimming: 3 bases; J trimming: 2 bases; junction bases outside the gene matches: 4. This CDR3 has 15 amino acids. The germline V gene encodes CDR1 KGHSH and CDR2 LQKENI. CDR3 bases: TGTGCCAGCTCACCTACTAGCGGGGCGCCCTACGAGCAGTACTTC. Protein: CASSPTSGAPYEQYF.

This clonotype was detected only a few times. The CDR3 DNA reads as TGTGCCACCCGGGGCTTCGGGGACAGGGCAACCTACGAGCAGTACTTC. Translation gives CATRGFGDRATYEQYF. This chain joins TRBV27 and TRBJ2-7; 9 bases map to TRBD1. The CDR3 is 16 amino acids. V shed 10 bases, J shed 2 bases, and the junction held 15 bases outside the gene matches. The germline V gene encodes CDR1 MNHEY and CDR2 SMNVEV (reference sequence).

This clonotype has more than one count but fewer than ten. One junction end does not reproduce the germline sequence, and a read error may be involved. The chain uses TRBV15 and TRBJ1-2; D is unclear. Germline CDR1 is LNHNV and CDR2 is YYDKDF (reference sequence). This CDR3 comprises 13 residues. CDR3 nucleotide sequence: TGTGCCACCAGCAGAGATCCCAGCTATGGCTATACCTTC. Encoded protein: CATSRDPSYGYTF. The full variable domain, with the rest looked up from reference TRBV15 and TRBJ1-2, is DAMVIQNPRYQVTQFGKPVTLSCSQTLNHNVMYWYQQKSSQAPKLLFHYYDKDFNNEADTPDNFQSRRPNTSFCFLDIRSPGLGDTAMYLCATSRDPSYGYTFGSGTRLTVV.

This clonotype occurred a few times. This chain connects TRBV5-1 to TRBJ2-6, with a weak D call TRBD2 (6 bases). Germline CDR1 is SGHRS and CDR2 is YFSETQ. The CDR3 loop spans 17 amino acids. The V gene lost 3 bases and the J gene lost 0 bases, with 13 bases spanning the gap. In DNA, the CDR3 is TGCGCCAGCAGCTCCCTGGGGGGAACCTCTGGGGCCAACGTCCTGACTTTC. Amino acids: CASSSLGGTSGANVLTF. The full variable domain, its missing parts supplied by reference TRBV5-1 and TRBJ2-6, is KAGVTQTPRYLIKTRGQQVTLSCSPISGHRSVSWYQQTPGQGLQFLFEYFSETQRNKGNFPGRFSGRQFSNSRSEMNVSTLELGDSALYLCASSSLGGTSGANVLTFGAGSRLTVL.

Only a few counts were recorded for this clonotype. This chain uses TRBV15 with TRBJ1-1; maybe TRBD1 (5 bases). The CDR3 totals 14 residues. V was trimmed by 1 base and J by 2 bases, leaving 8 bases between them. Germline V lookup: CDR1 LNHNV, CDR2 YYDKDF (reference sequence). Written as DNA, the CDR3 is TGTGCCACCAGCAGAGTTGACAGAAACACTGAAGCTTTCTTT. Residues: CATSRVDRNTEAFF.

This clonotype was recorded a few times. The V call is TRBV5-6, the J call TRBJ2-7, with 14 positions matching TRBD2. After removal of 4 bases from V and 4 bases from J, the junction contained 13 bases not matched to a gene. CDR3 length: 18 amino acids. Germline CDR1 is SGHDT and CDR2 is YYEEEE. In DNA, the CDR3 is TGTGCCAGCAGCCCAGGGACTAGCGGGGGCCTAAAAAAATACGAGCAGTACTTC. Translated, it gives CASSPGTSGGLKKYEQYF.

This clonotype was recorded many times. The genes are TRBV13 and TRBJ2-3; D remains ambiguous. The CDR3 runs to 14 residues. V was trimmed by 5 bases and J by 4 bases, leaving 13 bases between them. Germline CDR1 reads PRHDT; CDR2 reads FYEKMQ (reference sequence). The CDR3 DNA follows: TGTGCCAGCAGCAATAGAAGGATAGCAGATACGCAGTATTTT. Encoded protein: CASSNRRIADTQYF.

This rearrangement joins TRBV20-1 to TRBJ2-4, with 12 nucleotides matching TRBD2. The end of the DNA is better explained by TRBJ2-7, so the J call may be wrong. CDR3 length: 16 amino acids. In germline, CDR1 is DFQATT, CDR2 SNEGSKA (reference sequence). CDR3 coding DNA: TGCAGTGCTAGAGATCTGGCTAGCGGGGGGGCCTACGAGCAGTACTTC. Protein product: CSARDLASGGAYEQYF.

The sample holds one count of this clonotype. V and J are TRBV25-1 and TRBJ1-2, with no clear D. The CDR3 sequence is 13 residues long. Germline V gene sequence: CDR1 MGHDK, CDR2 SYGVNS. V was trimmed by 3 bases and J by 4 bases, leaving 9 bases between them. CDR3 in amino acids: CASSDSSFYGYTF. The CDR3 region has the DNA TGTGCCAGCAGTGATTCTTCGTTCTATGGCTACACCTTC.

In its sample, this clonotype was seen a few times. V and J are TRBV7-9 and TRBJ2-1, with a tentative D call TRBD2 (6 bases). V was trimmed by 5 bases and J by 7 bases, leaving 21 bases between them. The CDR3 is 16 residues long. The germline V gene encodes CDR1 SEHNR and CDR2 FQNEAQ (reference sequence). The CDR3 DNA follows: TGTGCCAGCAGCCTCAGAGCAGGGAGGTCCGGGAATGAGCAGTTCTTC. It specifies CASSLRAGRSGNEQFF.

Only a few counts were recorded for this clonotype. The V and J genes are TRBV11-2 and TRBJ2-5; 7 bases are shared with TRBD2. The CDR3 has 15 residues. CDR1 and CDR2 (germline): SGHAT, FQNNGV. Trimming removed 5 bases from V and 5 bases from J; junction bases left unmatched: 11. CDR3 coding DNA: TGTGCCAGCAGCCGGACTAGAAACTCGGTTGAGACCCAGTACTTC. This gives the protein CASSRTRNSVETQYF. Full variable domain (outside the CDR3, taken from reference TRBV11-2 and TRBJ2-5): EAGVAQSPRYKIIEKRQSVAFWCNPISGHATLYWYQQILGQGPKLLIQFQNNGVVDDSQLPKDRFSAERLKGVDSTLKIQPAKLEDSAVYLCASSRTRNSVETQYFGPGTRLLVL.

This clonotype was counted ten times or more. CDR3 residues: CASSLPGWGYTF. CDR3 bases: TGTGCCAGCAGTTTACCAGGTTGGGGCTACACCTTC. V gene TRBV12-3 or TRBV12-4 combines with J gene TRBJ1-2, with D unresolved. V lost 2 bases and J lost 8, with 9 bases in between. The CDR3 is 12 amino acids.

This clonotype has only a few counts. The chain has TRBV5-1 and TRBJ2-2; TRBD1 is a possible D gene (6 bases). Germline V gene lookup returns CDR1 SGHRS and CDR2 YFSETQ. This CDR3 is built from 16 residues. The V gene lost 0 bases and the J gene lost 4 bases, with 13 bases spanning the gap. The DNA for the CDR3 is TGCGCCAGCAGCTTGGTAAGGGGGAGTGGCACCGGGGAGCTGTTTTTT. It encodes CASSLVRGSGTGELFF.

CDR3 protein: CASSPPLAGYTQYF. For the CDR3, the DNA is TGTGCCAGCAGTCCTCCCCTAGCCGGATATACGCAGTATTTT. The rearrangement links TRBV6-6 to TRBJ2-3, with a possible D match to TRBD2 (5 bases). Germline CDR1 reads MNHNY; CDR2 reads SVGAGI (reference sequence). The V end was cut by 5 bases, the J end by 7 bases, with 16 bases between. This CDR3 has 14 amino acids.

This chain links TRBV20-1 with TRBJ2-7; 7 nucleotides line up with TRBD2. Germline V gene lookup returns CDR1 DFQATT and CDR2 SNEGSKA (reference sequence). CDR3 length equals 14 residues. The V and J ends lost 1 base and 3 bases, in that order; junction bases with no gene match: 6. CDR3 DNA: TGCAGTGCTAGAGTAAGCGGGGAGATCTACGAGCAGTACTTC. Translating gives CSARVSGEIYEQYF.

CDR3 sequence (DNA): TGTGCCAGCAGCACTAGACAGGCTAACTATGGCTACACCTTC. Protein sequence: CASSTRQANYGYTF. The chain has TRBV7-2 and TRBJ1-2; D possibly corresponds to TRBD1 (6 bases). V was trimmed by 5 bases and J by 0 bases, leaving 10 bases between them. Looked up from germline, CDR1 is SGHTA and CDR2 is FQGNSA. The CDR3 has 14 amino acids.

The chain combines TRBV20-1 with TRBJ2-7; 7 bases align to TRBD2. The CDR3 runs 14 residues. After removal of 6 bases from V and 7 bases from J, the junction contained 15 bases not matched to a gene. The germline CDR1 and CDR2 sequences are DFQATT and SNEGSKA (reference sequence). The CDR3 nucleotides read TGCAGTGCCCCCGGGGGGTCGGTTTACAATGAGCAGTACTTC. Protein: CSAPGGSVYNEQYF.

On this clonotype itself: This could be a read error, since a much larger clone is one nucleotide away. The CDR3 bases are TGTGCCAGCAGCCAAGGCTACTTGGACAGTGTAAGCTCTGGGGCCAACGTCCTGACTTTC. Protein product: CASSQGYLDSVSSGANVLTF. The chain carries TRBV3-1 and TRBJ2-6, with D perhaps matching TRBD1 (6 bases). The CDR3 is made up of 20 amino acids. Trimming took off 1 base at V and 0 bases at J, with 19 bases between the two ends. Germline values: CDR1 LGHDT, CDR2 YNNKEL (reference sequence).

As concerns this clonotype: This may stem from a read error, because a much larger clone lies one nucleotide away. The chain has TRBV3-1 and TRBJ2-3; TRBD2 aligns across 11 bases. Germline-derived CDR1 and CDR2 are LGHDT and YNNKEL (reference sequence). The CDR3 consists of 16 residues. The CDR3 reads CASSPFSGGATDTRYF. The DNA of the CDR3 is TGTGCCAGCAGCCCCTTTAGCGGGGGGGCCACAGATACGCGGTATTTT.

This clonotype has just a few counts. The rearrangement links TRBV4-1 to TRBJ2-7, with D perhaps TRBD2 (7 bases). This CDR3 has 15 amino acids. V was pared by 5 bases and J by 2 bases, with 16 bases between. The V gene's germline CDR1 is MGHRA and CDR2 YSYEKL. This chain's CDR3 is CASSDPRGRAYEQYF. The CDR3 DNA reads as TGCGCCAGCAGCGACCCTAGGGGGAGGGCCTACGAGCAGTACTTC.

The table lists this clonotype with many counts. For the CDR3, the DNA is TGTGCCAGCAGTTATCGGCGGAACACTGAAGCTTTCTTT. Encoded protein: CASSYRRNTEAFF. J is TRBJ1-1 and V is TRBV7-2; the D is unclear. The germline V and J ends were trimmed by 6 bases and 1 base, with 9 bases remaining between them. Germline CDR1 SGHTA, CDR2 FQGNSA. The CDR3 is 13 amino acids.

V is TRBV15 and J is TRBJ1-6; D is possibly TRBD1 (5 bases). The CDR3 length is 14 residues. Germline-derived CDR1 and CDR2 are LNHNV and YYDKDF (reference sequence). V was pared by 1 base and J by 7 bases, with 8 bases between. This CDR3 reads CATSRGEGNSPLHF. In nucleotides, the CDR3 is TGTGCCACCAGCAGAGGAGAGGGGAATTCACCCCTCCACTTT.

This chain joins TRBV15 and TRBJ1-2; D is possibly TRBD1 (5 bases). This CDR3 is 15 amino acids long. CDR1 and CDR2 (germline): LNHNV, YYDKDF (reference sequence). Trimming stripped 1 base from V and 3 bases from J, with 12 bases between. This CDR3 is CATSRVGTSDYGYTF. The CDR3 DNA follows: TGTGCCACCAGCAGAGTGGGGACGTCGGACTATGGCTACACCTTC.

This clonotype showed up many times. The rearrangement links TRBV15 to TRBJ1-2; D is unresolved. The germline CDR1 and CDR2 sequences are LNHNV and YYDKDF (reference sequence). Trimming cost V 3 bases and J 1 base, with 9 bases left between them. The length of the CDR3 is 14 residues. The CDR3: CATSSGGLNYGYTF. The CDR3 bases are TGTGCCACCAGCAGTGGAGGGCTTAACTATGGCTACACCTTC.

There are a few counts of this clonotype. The chain joins TRBV6-2 or TRBV6-3 to TRBJ2-1; D could derive from TRBD1 or TRBD2 (5 bases each). Germline V gene sequence: CDR1 MNHEY, CDR2 SVGEGT. The CDR3 sequence is 14 residues long. The germline V and J ends were trimmed by 5 bases and 4 bases, with 12 bases remaining between them. The CDR3 sequence: CASSVWDPYNEQFF. As DNA, the CDR3 is TGTGCCAGCAGTGTATGGGACCCTTACAATGAGCAGTTCTTC.

CDR3 sequence reads: CASSQDQTQYF. The CDR3, as DNA: TGTGCCAGCAGCCAAGACCAGACCCAGTACTTC. The V call is TRBV14, the J call TRBJ2-7; no clear D gene. The J call may be faulty, since TRBJ2-5 better matches the DNA end. The germline V gene has CDR1 SGHDN and CDR2 FVKESK. The CDR3 length is 11 residues.